This T cell receptor (beta chain) is from a study of CD8+ T cells in alopecia areata (dated by TCRdb to the late 2010s). With respect to the entire study: The treated patients took part in an open-label pilot trial in which moderate-to-severe alopecia areata was treated with oral tofacitinib at 5 to 10 mg twice daily. Patients stayed on tofacitinib for 6 to 18 months and then had 6 months of follow-up off drug so that delayed response and recurrence could be assessed. In treated patients, disease severity was measured using the SALT score, which gives the percentage of scalp surface area affected. In both human patients and the C3H/HeJ mouse model, the study applied high-throughput TCRbeta sequencing to look at T cell clonal expansion in alopecia areata. Human TCRbeta sequencing covered scalp tissue and sorted CD4+ and CD8+ peripheral blood T cells from patchy and totalis/universalis alopecia areata patients and healthy controls. Biopsies were taken from tofacitinib-treated patients at baseline and again at 4 and 24 weeks into treatment, and several of those patients also had a later scalp biopsy. Scalp clonality was compared among normal scalp (n=4), patchy alopecia areata scalp (n=8), and alopecia totalis/universalis scalp (n=8). RNA came from the PAXgene miRNA kit for fixed scalp, the miRNeasy kit for PBMCs, and the RNeasy kit for mouse skin. TCRbeta CDR3 regions were amplified by immunoSEQ multiplex PCR with 35 Vbeta forward and 13 Jbeta reverse primers. Study-level results and caveats: Lesional scalp, especially in alopecia totalis/universalis, showed higher clonality and more expanded CD8+ clones than normal scalp, suggesting antigenic drive. Tofacitinib significantly lowered scalp clonality and the number of expanded CD8+ clones among the top 100 scalp clones. Resident alphabeta T cells in normal human skin are also sequenced, complicating scalp TCR repertoire analysis, unlike mouse skin dominated by gammadelta T cells. Shared TCR sequences between patients were less evident than in mice, which may be partly attributable to HLA diversity in the patient population. During tofacitinib treatment, many expanded lesional clones stuck around in both scalp and blood, and this persistence may partly explain why relapse happens after treatment is stopped. The treated cohort was small, with a single nonresponder, so links between baseline CD8+ expansion and response need larger studies.

The cysteine opens and the phenylalanine closes a CDR3 of 14 amino acids. CDR3 DNA is the only sequence kept; it has 42 bases, read in frame from the first base. Looking up the germline V gene yields CDR1 MGHDK and CDR2 SYGVNS. Trimming accounts for 4 bases at V and 4 bases at J, while the number of junction bases matched to no gene is 6. Receptor libraries were prepared by the immunoSEQ multiplex PCR assay. RNA was extracted from all samples and reverse transcribed into cDNA as template for TCR sequencing. SuperScript III was used for first-strand cDNA synthesis, primed with a 2:1 mix of oligo-dT and random hexamers. A synthetic immune receptor repertoire was used to measure amplification bias, and any remaining bias was corrected computationally. Regarding the original processing steps: Raw reads were preprocessed for error removal, and CDR3 was defined according to IMGT conventions as running from the conserved cysteine to phenylalanine. To get clonality, Shannon entropy was normalized by log2 of the number of productive unique TCRs and the result was subtracted from 1. Whether each scalp clone was CD4 or CD8 was inferred by checking scalp TCRbeta sequences against the CD4 and CD8 repertoires from sorted blood. TCRdb carries this immuneACCESS record with in-frame sequences only. Its versions omit some clonotypes, under half of them owing to an unresolved V gene in the studies checked, with the rest unexplained. Clonal size and the V and J genes are those of that table, whereas D and trimming came from the DNA. Counted in this sample were 100,000 to 150,000 clones; 61% of them appeared once. The top ten hold under 7.5% of the sample.

The time point label here, explained by the study, means: approximately 4 weeks on oral tofacitinib. In light of the paper, this sample's treatment or condition label describes: oral pan-JAK inhibitor, 5-10 mg twice daily. Lesional scalp punch biopsies and peripheral blood were collected from alopecia areata patients. PBMCs were isolated by density centrifugation and stained for CD3, CD4 and CD8, after which CD4+ and CD8+ T cells were sorted on a FACSAria. Notes on this clone: Its antigen target is currently unknown. Qualities for individual bases were not recorded, and no much larger clone is one base off.

The chain was built from TRBV25-1 and TRBJ2-5; 7 central nucleotides agree with TRBD1. The sequencing used CD4+ T cells sorted from blood, collected at week 4, from a patient treated with tofacitinib. The clonotype comes from a human donor with alopecia areata. In nucleotides, the sequence is TGTGCCAGCAGTGGGACAGGTTTACGAGAGACCCAGTACTTC. It specifies CASSGTGLRETQYF. Full variable domain (CDR3 extended with the reference TRBV25-1 and TRBJ2-5 proteins): EADIYQTPRYLVIGTGKKITLECSQTMGHDKMYWYQQDPGMELHLIHYSYGVNSTEKGDLSSESTVSRIRTEHFPLTLESARPSHTSQYLCASSGTGLRETQYFGPGTRLLVL.